The entry that follows covers one TCR beta chain sequence. The data are from a study of control samples from healthy donors and cancer patients. TCRdb's table, derived via immunoSEQ multiplex PCR, lists solely in-frame clones and lacks some. The sample has about 160,000 clones, roughly 90% seen once. The TCR originated in a man younger than 40 in good health. Sequenced input: blood.

CDR3 sequence (DNA): TGTGCCAGCAGAACTGGCCCGGGAACGGGAGGTGAGCAGTTCTTC. Translated: CASRTGPGTGGEQFF. This chain joins TRBV7-2 and TRBJ2-1; 7 nucleotides line up with TRBD2. Losses at the gene ends were 6 bases for V and 9 bases for J; bases not matched to a gene: 14. The CDR3 runs 15 residues. Germline V gene data show CDR1 as SGHTA and CDR2 as FQGNSA.